This T cell receptor beta chain is from a study of low-dose radiotherapy and immunotherapy resistance in tumors. Study context: On a schedule of every two weeks, intravenous cyclophosphamide at a dose of 200 mg/m2 was delivered one day before each radiation and immunotherapy administration.

First-strand cDNA used TRAV- and TRBV-specific primers, covering alpha and beta chains. The PCR that amplified TCRs ran for 15 to 25 cycles, relying on a constant-region primer and a V-primer adapter. TCRdb ran MiXCR on the reads and lists one entry per CDR3 protein. The repertoire holds more than 50,000 distinct CDR3 sequences, with 26% as singletons. Noted time point: before trial treatment. Low-dose radiotherapy and low-dose cyclophosphamide, together with aspirin, ipilimumab and nivolumab, were given to donors. This clonotype came up many times. The CDR3 contains 13 residues. Trimming pared 5 bases from V and 6 bases from J, leaving 13 bases between. Germline loops: CDR1 MNHEY, CDR2 SVGEGT.

This TCR was sampled from a male donor with rectosigmoid adenocarcinoma. This specimen was PBMCs, taken before treatment. The chain has TRBV6-2 or TRBV6-3 and TRBJ1-2; D unresolved. CDR3 loop: CASSEDLRDGYTF. The CDR3 nucleotides are TGTGCCAGCAGTGAAGATCTGAGAGATGGCTACACCTTC.